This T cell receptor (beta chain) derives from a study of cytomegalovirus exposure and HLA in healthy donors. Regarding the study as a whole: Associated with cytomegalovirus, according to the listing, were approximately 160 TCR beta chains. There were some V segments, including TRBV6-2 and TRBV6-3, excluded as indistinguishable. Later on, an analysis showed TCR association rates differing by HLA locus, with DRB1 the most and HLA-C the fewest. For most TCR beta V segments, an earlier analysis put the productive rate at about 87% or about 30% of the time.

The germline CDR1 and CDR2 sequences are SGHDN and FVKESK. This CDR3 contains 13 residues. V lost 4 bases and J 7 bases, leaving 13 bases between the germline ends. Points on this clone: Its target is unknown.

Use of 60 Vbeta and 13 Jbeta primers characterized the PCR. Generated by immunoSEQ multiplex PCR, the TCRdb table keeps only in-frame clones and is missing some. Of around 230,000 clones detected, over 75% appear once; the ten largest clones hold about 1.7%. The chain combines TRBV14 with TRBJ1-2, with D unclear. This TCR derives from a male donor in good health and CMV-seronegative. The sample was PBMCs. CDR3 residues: CASSLAEGSGYTF. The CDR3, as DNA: TGTGCCAGCAGCCTCGCCGAGGGTAGTGGCTACACCTTC.